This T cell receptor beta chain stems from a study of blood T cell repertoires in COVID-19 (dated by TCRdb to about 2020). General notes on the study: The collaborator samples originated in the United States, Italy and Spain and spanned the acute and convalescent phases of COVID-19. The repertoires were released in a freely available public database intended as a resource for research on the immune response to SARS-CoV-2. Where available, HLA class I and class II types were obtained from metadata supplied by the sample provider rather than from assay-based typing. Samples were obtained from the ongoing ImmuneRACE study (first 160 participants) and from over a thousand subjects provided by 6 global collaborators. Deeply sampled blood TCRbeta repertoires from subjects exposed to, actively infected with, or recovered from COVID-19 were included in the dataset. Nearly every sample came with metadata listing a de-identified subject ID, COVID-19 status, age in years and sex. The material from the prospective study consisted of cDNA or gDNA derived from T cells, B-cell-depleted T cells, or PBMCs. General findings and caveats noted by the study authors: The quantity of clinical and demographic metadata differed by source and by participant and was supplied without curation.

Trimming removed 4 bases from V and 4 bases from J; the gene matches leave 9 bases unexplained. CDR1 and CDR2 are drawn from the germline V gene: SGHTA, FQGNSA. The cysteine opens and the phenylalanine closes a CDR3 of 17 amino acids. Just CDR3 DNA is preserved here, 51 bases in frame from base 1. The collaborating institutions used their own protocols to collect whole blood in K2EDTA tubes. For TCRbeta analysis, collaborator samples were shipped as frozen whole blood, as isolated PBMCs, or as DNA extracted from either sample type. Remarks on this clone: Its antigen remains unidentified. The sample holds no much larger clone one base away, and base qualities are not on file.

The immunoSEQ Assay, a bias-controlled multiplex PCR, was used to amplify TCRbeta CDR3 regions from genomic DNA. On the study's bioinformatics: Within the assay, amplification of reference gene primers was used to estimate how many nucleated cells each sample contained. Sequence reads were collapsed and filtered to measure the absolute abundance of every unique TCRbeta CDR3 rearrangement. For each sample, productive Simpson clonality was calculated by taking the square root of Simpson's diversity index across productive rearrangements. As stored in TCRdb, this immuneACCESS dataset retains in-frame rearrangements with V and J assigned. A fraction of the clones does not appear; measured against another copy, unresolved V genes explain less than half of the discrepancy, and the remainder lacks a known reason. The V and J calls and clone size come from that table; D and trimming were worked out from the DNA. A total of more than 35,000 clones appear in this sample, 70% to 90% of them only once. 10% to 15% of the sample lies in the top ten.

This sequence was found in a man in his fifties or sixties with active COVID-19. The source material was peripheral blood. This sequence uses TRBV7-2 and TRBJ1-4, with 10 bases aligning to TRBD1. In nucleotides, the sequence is TGTGCCAGCAGCTCGCTGACAGGGGGCGTGGGTAATGAAAAACTGTTTTTT. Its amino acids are CASSSLTGGVGNEKLFF.